These 16 T cell receptor beta chains were all obtained from the same sample, sequenced in a study of identical twins. One entry per CDR3 protein, called by TCRdb with MiXCR from the 5' RACE reads. The sample includes roughly 250,000 distinct CDR3 sequences, over 13% of them seen just once. The sequenced sample consisted of memory (CD45RO+) T cells sorted from blood. The receptors shown here come from a woman under 30 in good health.

This clonotype was seen only a few times. The gene calls are TRBV12-3 or TRBV12-4 and TRBJ2-3; tentative D call: TRBD1 (6 bases). The J call may be mistaken, given a closer DNA end match to TRBJ1-5. The CDR3 consists of 14 residues. CDR3 region: CASSLGGRTDTQHF. The CDR3 region has the DNA TGTGCCAGCAGCCTGGGGGGCCGCACAGATACGCAGCATTTT.

This clonotype was detected only a few times. The rearrangement joins TRBV9 to TRBJ2-5, with 9 bases fitting TRBD1. The CDR3 is made up of 15 amino acids. V lost 0 bases, J lost 5 bases, and 5 bases stayed unmatched. Germline CDR1 and CDR2: SGDLS and YYNGEE. CDR3 in DNA: TGTGCCAGCAGCGTAGAAACAGGGGGCGGGGAGACCCAGTACTTC. It is translated as CASSVETGGGETQYF.

This clonotype has just a few counts. The CDR3 region is CSARALSAYRYNEQFF. In nucleotides, the CDR3 is TGCAGTGCTAGAGCACTTAGCGCTTATAGGTACAATGAGCAGTTCTTC. The V call is TRBV20-1, the J call TRBJ2-1; D might be TRBD2 (5 bases). The CDR3 extends over 16 amino acids. Germline lookup yields CDR1 DFQATT and CDR2 SNEGSKA (reference sequence). The V gene lost 1 base and the J gene lost 4 bases, with 17 bases spanning the gap.

This clonotype came up many times. This chain links TRBV6-5 with TRBJ1-6, with a tentative D call TRBD1 (6 bases). The CDR3 has 14 amino acids. CDR1 is MNHEY, CDR2 SVGAGI, per germline. Between the trimmed V and J ends, which lost 3 bases and 7 bases, there was a span of 10 bases. The DNA for the CDR3 is TGTGCCAGCAGTTATGGCCAGGGGAATTCACCCCTCCACTTT. Translating gives CASSYGQGNSPLHF.

This chain joins TRBV5-6 and TRBJ2-5; unclear D gene. Germline assignment: CDR1 SGHDT and CDR2 YYEEEE. The V gene lost 1 base and the J gene lost 6 bases, with 4 bases spanning the gap. The length of the CDR3 is 11 residues. The CDR3 is CASSLMQTQYF. Written as DNA, the CDR3 is TGTGCCAGCAGCTTGATGCAGACCCAGTACTTC.

This clonotype occurred many times. V and J are TRBV10-3 and TRBJ1-5, with D possibly TRBD1 on 5 matching bases. Trimming took off 4 bases at V and 3 bases at J, with 7 bases between the two ends. There are 13 residues in the CDR3. CDR1 is ENHRY and CDR2 is SYGVKD in the germline V gene. The CDR3 is CAISGTSNQPQHF. DNA of the CDR3: TGTGCCATCAGTGGGACATCCAATCAGCCCCAGCATTTT.

This clonotype was counted between two and nine times. The rearrangement links TRBV25-1 to TRBJ1-5, with D possibly being TRBD1 (5 bases). Trimming removed 3 bases at V and 7 bases at J, with 13 bases between. The CDR3 runs to 14 residues. Germline CDR1 is MGHDK and CDR2 is SYGVNS. CDR3 nucleotides: TGTGCCAGCAGTGACGCAGGGCCCAGGCAGCCCCAGCATTTT. It yields the protein CASSDAGPRQPQHF.

This chain connects TRBV9 to TRBJ2-7; D gene unclear. The CDR3 runs to 16 residues. Germline CDR1 is SGDLS and CDR2 is YYNGEE. V was shortened by 4 bases and J by 2 bases, with 19 bases between the two germline ends. The CDR3 reads CASSYREALGTYEQYF. Here the CDR3 DNA reads TGTGCCAGCAGCTACCGTGAAGCTTTAGGGACCTACGAGCAGTACTTC.

There are a few counts of this clonotype. The chain joins TRBV29-1 to TRBJ1-1; the match to TRBD1 covers 8 bases. The CDR3 loop spans 12 amino acids. Losses at the gene ends were 8 bases for V and 1 base for J; bases not matched to a gene: 3. CDR1 is SQVTM, CDR2 ANQGSEA, per germline. The CDR3 nucleotides read TGCAGCTTCGGACAGGGGAACACTGAAGCTTTCTTT. This gives the protein CSFGQGNTEAFF.

This clonotype was picked up a small number of times. CDR3 region: CASKGPGISYEQYF. CDR3 nucleotides: TGTGCCAGCAAGGGGCCCGGGATATCCTACGAGCAGTACTTC. The V gene is TRBV27, the J gene TRBJ2-7, with D possibly called TRBD1 or TRBD2 (5 bases each). Trimming shortened V by 7 bases and J by 1 base, and 14 bases separated the two germline ends. The germline V gene encodes CDR1 MNHEY and CDR2 SMNVEV (reference sequence). This CDR3 comprises 14 residues.

This clonotype was found a few times. The genes are TRBV5-1 and TRBJ2-5; tentatively, D is TRBD1 or TRBD2 (5 bases each). The CDR3 covers 13 residues. V lost 4 bases to trimming and J lost 4 bases, with 11 bases between them. Per the germline V gene, CDR1 is SGHRS and CDR2 is YFSETQ. Here the CDR3 DNA reads TGCGCCAGCAGCGCGGCCGGGACAGAGACCCAGTACTTC. Its protein is CASSAAGTETQYF.

The sample holds many counts of this clonotype. V gene TRBV6-2 or TRBV6-3 combines with J gene TRBJ2-1; 13 positions match TRBD2. Trimming at V came to 4 bases and at J to 6 bases, leaving 3 bases not matched to a gene. The CDR3 extends over 15 amino acids. Germline V lookup: CDR1 MNHEY, CDR2 SVGEGT. For the CDR3, the DNA is TGTGCCAGCAGTTCAGGGACTAGCGGGACCAATGAGCAGTTCTTC. Protein sequence: CASSSGTSGTNEQFF.

The rearrangement links TRBV19 to TRBJ2-3; D unresolved. CDR1 LNHDA and CDR2 SQIVND come from the germline V gene (reference sequence). CDR3 length: 12 residues. Trimming pared 10 bases from V and 2 bases from J, leaving 10 bases between. CDR3 nucleotide sequence: TGTGCCACCGGGCGATCCACAGATACGCAGTATTTT. Translation: CATGRSTDTQYF.

This clonotype was seen at least ten times. V is TRBV25-1 and J is TRBJ2-7, with TRBD2 matching 9 bases. The CDR3 consists of 15 residues. V gave up 2 bases and J gave up 2 bases; unmatched junction bases: 4. From germline, CDR1 is MGHDK and CDR2 SYGVNS. DNA for the CDR3: TGTGCCAGCAGTGAACTAGGCGGGGGGGCCTACGAGCAGTACTTC. Its translation is CASSELGGGAYEQYF.

This clonotype was seen a few times. V and J are TRBV7-8 and TRBJ2-2; tentative D call: TRBD2 (6 bases). Trimming removed 5 bases at V and 5 bases at J, with 18 bases between. CDR3 size: 16 residues. Germline lookup yields CDR1 SGHVS and CDR2 FQNEAQ. CDR3: CASSPAGGVWTGELFF. The CDR3, as DNA: TGTGCCAGCAGCCCAGCGGGTGGGGTGTGGACCGGGGAGCTGTTTTTT.

By frequency in the sample, this clonotype is medium-sized. The gene calls are TRBV25-1 and TRBJ2-1, with unresolved D. CDR1 is MGHDK, CDR2 SYGVNS, per germline. CDR3 length: 11 residues. Between the trimmed V and J ends, which lost 11 bases and 8 bases, there was a span of 13 bases. CDR3 sequence: CAATTGDEQFF. The CDR3 bases are TGTGCCGCCACAACGGGCGATGAGCAGTTCTTC.